This T cell receptor (beta chain) was identified during a study of neurological immune-mediated disorders. A total of 2 million PBMCs stored at -80 degrees C provided the unsorted libraries. From germline, CDR1 is SGHTA and CDR2 FQGNSA. Germline trimming cut 5 bases from V and 0 bases from J; bases unmatched to any gene: 5. The CDR3 extends over 16 amino acids. Findings and limits, study-wide: No sharing of CDR3 amino acid sequences was observed among expanded clones across subjects, suggesting private repertoires in all groups.

This clonotype was observed a few times. Its specificity is not known. By 5'RACE with 10-nucleotide random UMIs, the cDNA was made. TCRdb itself ran the 5' RACE reads through MiXCR, one entry per CDR3 protein. The sample yields about 50,000 distinct CDR3 sequences, approximately 3.5% seen once. Source material: PBMCs. The chain combines TRBV7-2 with TRBJ2-2, with 8 bases identical to TRBD1. The sequence was collected from a man aged 40-55 years with multiple sclerosis. The CDR3: CASSHGQGTNTGELFF. The CDR3 coding sequence is TGTGCCAGCAGCCATGGACAGGGAACGAACACCGGGGAGCTGTTTTTT. Based on the CDR3 plus reference TRBV7-2 and TRBJ2-2, the full variable domain is GAGVSQSPSNKVTEKGKDVELRCDPISGHTALYWYRQSLGQGLEFLIYFQGNSAPDKSGLPSDRFSAERTGGSVSTLTIQRTQQEDSAVYLCASSHGQGTNTGELFFGEGSRLTVL.